This TCR beta chain comes out of a study of OX40 agonist ivuxolimab in advanced cancers. Clones were sequenced by immunoSEQ multiplex PCR, and TCRdb holds only the in-frame ones, with some missing. The sample includes 100,000 or so clones, around 80% of them seen just once. The CDR3 consists of 14 residues. With 6 bases clipped from V and 5 bases from J, the junction kept 5 bases outside the gene matches. Germline-derived CDR1 and CDR2 are LNHDA and SQIVND (reference sequence). This chain connects TRBV19 to TRBJ2-1; 9 bases match TRBD2. The clonotype was recovered from an adult with an advanced solid tumor such as melanoma, head and neck, liver or kidney cancer. The material was CD4+ or CD8+ T cells sorted from blood, obtained in a trial of the OX40 agonist ivuxolimab. The CDR3 sequence is CASSATSGDNEQFF. The CDR3 coding sequence is TGTGCCAGTAGCGCGACTAGCGGAGACAATGAGCAGTTCTTC.